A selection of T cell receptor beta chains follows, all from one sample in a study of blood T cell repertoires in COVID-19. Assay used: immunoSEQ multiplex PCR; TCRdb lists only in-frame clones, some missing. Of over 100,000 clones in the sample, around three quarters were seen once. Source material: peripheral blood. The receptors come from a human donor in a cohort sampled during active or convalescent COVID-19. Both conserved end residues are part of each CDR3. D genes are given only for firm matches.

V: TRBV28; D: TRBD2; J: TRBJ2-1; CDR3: CASSFTGGVYNEQFF
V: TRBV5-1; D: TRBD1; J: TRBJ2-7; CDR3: CASSLGQGLMTYEQYF
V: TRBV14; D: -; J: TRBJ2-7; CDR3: CASSQERGTNYEQYF
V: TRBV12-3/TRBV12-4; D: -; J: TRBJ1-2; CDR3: CASSPTGYYGYTF
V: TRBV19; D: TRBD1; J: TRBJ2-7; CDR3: CASSGTGERAYEQYF
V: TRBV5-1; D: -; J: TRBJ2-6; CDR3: CASSLILGAGANVLTF
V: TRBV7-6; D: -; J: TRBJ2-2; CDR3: CASSSSGYITGELFF
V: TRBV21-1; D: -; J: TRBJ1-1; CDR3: CASSKGRTVTQGTEAFF
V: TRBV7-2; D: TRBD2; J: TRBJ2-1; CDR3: CASSGGLAGSIRREQFF
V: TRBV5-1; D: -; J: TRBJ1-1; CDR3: CASSFMNTEAFF
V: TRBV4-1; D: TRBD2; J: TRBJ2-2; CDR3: CASSQDRPSSGRGGELFF
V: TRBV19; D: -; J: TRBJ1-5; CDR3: CASSMVSGYSNQPQHF
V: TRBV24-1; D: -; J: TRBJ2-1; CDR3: CATSDWVGSTYNEQFF
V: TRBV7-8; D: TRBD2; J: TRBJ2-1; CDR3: CASSPRGVAGFNEQFF
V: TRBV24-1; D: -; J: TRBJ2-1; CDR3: CATSDSMGGSYNEQFF
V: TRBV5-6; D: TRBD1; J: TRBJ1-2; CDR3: CASSLVGDRGLYGYTF
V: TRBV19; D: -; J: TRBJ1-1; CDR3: CASSPVLLVRNTEAFF
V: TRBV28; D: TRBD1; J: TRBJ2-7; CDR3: CASSRRTGGYEQYF
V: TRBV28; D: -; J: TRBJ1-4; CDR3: CASSFGGGRNEKLFF
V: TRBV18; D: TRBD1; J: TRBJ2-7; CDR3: CASSPRQGVYEQYF
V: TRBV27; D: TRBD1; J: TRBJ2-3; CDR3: CASSLNPTGGADTQYF
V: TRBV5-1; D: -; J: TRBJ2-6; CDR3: CASKKTGTTDSGANVLTF
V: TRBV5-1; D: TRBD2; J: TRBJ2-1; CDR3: CASSLDLAGGRNEQFF
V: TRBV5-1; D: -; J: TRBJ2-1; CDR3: CASRVYGGKNEQFF
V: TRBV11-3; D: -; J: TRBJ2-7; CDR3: CASSLGGATPYEQYF
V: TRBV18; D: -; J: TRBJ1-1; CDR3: CASSRGNTNTEAFF
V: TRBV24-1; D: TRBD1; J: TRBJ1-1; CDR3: CATSGWGQGARTEAFF
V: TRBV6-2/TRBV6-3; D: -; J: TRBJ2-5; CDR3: CASSYSGQRETQYF
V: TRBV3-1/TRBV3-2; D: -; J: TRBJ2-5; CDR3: CASSQYGSQETQYF
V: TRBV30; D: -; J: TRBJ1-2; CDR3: CAGGGGYTF
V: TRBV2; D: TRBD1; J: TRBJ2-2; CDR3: CASSEAGTANTGELFF
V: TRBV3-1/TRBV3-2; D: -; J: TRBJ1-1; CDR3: CASSLEVRRNTEAFF
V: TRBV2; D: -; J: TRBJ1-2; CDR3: CASSELGPLTF
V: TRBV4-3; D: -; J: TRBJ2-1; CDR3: CASSQARGPYNEQFF
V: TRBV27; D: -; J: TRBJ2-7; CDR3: CASRPSGRVSSYEQYF
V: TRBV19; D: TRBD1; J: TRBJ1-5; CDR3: CASSGWDSNSNQPQHF
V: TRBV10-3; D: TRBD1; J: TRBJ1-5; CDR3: CATQGSNQPQHF
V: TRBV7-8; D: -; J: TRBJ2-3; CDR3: CASSPPGVTRGTDTQYF
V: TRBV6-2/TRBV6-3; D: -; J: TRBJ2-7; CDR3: CASSYAGYGREQYF
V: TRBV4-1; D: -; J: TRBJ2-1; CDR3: CASSLGVSGPNEQFF